Below are 23 T cell receptor beta chains sequenced from a single sample in a study of blood T cell repertoires in COVID-19. The data were produced by immunoSEQ multiplex PCR, yet TCRdb's version contains in-frame clones alone and is incomplete. The table lists about 120,000 clones, around nine tenths of them singletons, with roughly 2.2% in the top ten. The sequencing input was peripheral blood. Every receptor here comes from a woman between 50 and 59 years old with acute or convalescent COVID-19.

The V call is TRBV11-2, the J call TRBJ1-1; 7 nucleotides match TRBD1. After removal of 3 bases from V and 0 bases from J, the junction contained 7 bases not matched to a gene. The germline V gene has CDR1 SGHAT and CDR2 FQNNGV. The CDR3 loop spans 16 amino acids. CDR3 loop: CASSFDRVRVNTEAFF. The CDR3 region has the DNA TGTGCCAGCAGCTTTGACAGGGTAAGGGTGAACACTGAAGCTTTCTTT. The complete variable domain, with remaining parts taken from reference TRBV11-2 and TRBJ1-1, reads EAGVAQSPRYKIIEKRQSVAFWCNPISGHATLYWYQQILGQGPKLLIQFQNNGVVDDSQLPKDRFSAERLKGVDSTLKIQPAKLEDSAVYLCASSFDRVRVNTEAFFGQGTRLTVV.

This chain uses TRBV29-1 with TRBJ1-3; weak D call: TRBD1 (5 bases). V lost 4 bases, J lost 2 bases, and 6 bases lay in between. The CDR3 contains 12 residues. Germline V gene lookup returns CDR1 SQVTM and CDR2 ANQGSEA. The CDR3 nucleotides read TGCAGCGTTGGGGGCCCTGGAAACACCATATATTTT. This sequence encodes CSVGGPGNTIYF.

A single count supports this clone. The gene calls are TRBV27 and TRBJ1-1; D gene ambiguous. The V and J ends lost 2 bases and 0 bases respectively, with 13 bases between them. The CDR3 totals 16 residues. Germline V gives CDR1 MNHEY, CDR2 SMNVEV (reference sequence). The CDR3 here is CASSLKGSWVNTEAFF. The CDR3 nucleotides are TGTGCCAGCAGTTTAAAAGGGAGTTGGGTGAACACTGAAGCTTTCTTT.

The V call is TRBV30, the J call TRBJ2-3; D may be TRBD1 (6 bases). The germline gives CDR1 GTSNPN, CDR2 SVGIG (reference sequence). V lost 4 bases to trimming and J lost 4 bases, with 12 bases between them. The CDR3 sequence is 13 residues long. Here the CDR3 reads CAWNRERADTQYF. The DNA for the CDR3 is TGTGCCTGGAACAGGGAGAGGGCAGATACGCAGTATTTT.

V usage is TRBV20-1 and J usage is TRBJ2-7; D is ambiguous. Germline CDR1 reads DFQATT; CDR2 reads SNEGSKA (reference sequence). With 3 bases removed from V and 6 bases from J, the gap between germline ends came to 15 bases. The CDR3 runs 13 residues. The CDR3 loop reads CSASGQVIGEQYF. CDR3 bases: TGCAGTGCTAGTGGGCAGGTCATCGGCGAGCAGTACTTC.

This clone was observed a handful of times. This chain joins TRBV5-5 and TRBJ1-5; D call uncertain. V was cut by 2 bases and J by 4 bases, with 10 bases left in between. The length of the CDR3 is 14 residues. Germline CDR1 reads SGHKS; CDR2 reads YYEKEE (reference sequence). The DNA of the CDR3 is TGTGCCAGCAGCTTCGAAGGAGGTAATCAGCCCCAGCATTTT. Protein sequence: CASSFEGGNQPQHF.

J is TRBJ1-5 and V is TRBV9; D is unresolved. Trimming took 0 bases from V and 3 from J, leaving 4 bases between them. CDR3 size: 13 residues. Per germline, CDR1 SGDLS and CDR2 YYNGEE. This CDR3 reads CASSVGANQPQHF. The CDR3 nucleotides are TGTGCCAGCAGCGTAGGGGCCAATCAGCCCCAGCATTTT.

The table lists this clone with a count of one. V gene TRBV30 combines with J gene TRBJ1-4; 7 nucleotides line up with TRBD1. V trimming: 5 bases; J trimming: 3 bases; junction bases outside the gene matches: 6. Germline V CDR1 and CDR2: GTSNPN, SVGIG (reference sequence). The CDR3 loop spans 14 amino acids. The CDR3: CAWGETGSNEKLFF. CDR3 nucleotide sequence: TGTGCCTGGGGAGAGACAGGGTCTAATGAAAAACTGTTTTTT.

This chain uses TRBV25-1 with TRBJ1-6, with 8 nucleotides matching TRBD1. Germline assignment: CDR1 MGHDK and CDR2 SYGVNS. The junction had 16 bases not matched to a gene; V was cut back by 8 bases and J by 10 bases. This CDR3 comprises 16 residues. CDR3 residues: CASRGTGVSLSSPLHF. CDR3 in DNA: TGTGCCAGCCGAGGGACAGGAGTTTCCCTGAGCTCACCCCTCCACTTT.

The rearrangement links TRBV7-2 to TRBJ2-1; 13 positions match TRBD2. V gave up 5 bases and J gave up 10 bases; unmatched junction bases: 14. Germline CDR1 SGHTA, CDR2 FQGNSA. This CDR3 is 17 amino acids long. The chain's CDR3 is CASSLRTSGRVGIEQFF. As DNA, the CDR3 is TGTGCCAGCAGCCTTCGGACTAGCGGGAGAGTCGGAATCGAGCAGTTCTTC.

This clone has only one observation. V is TRBV5-1 and J is TRBJ2-5; unclear D gene. Germline V gene sequence: CDR1 SGHRS, CDR2 YFSETQ. Trimming pared 0 bases from V and 7 bases from J, leaving 10 bases between. The CDR3 is 13 amino acids. Here the CDR3 reads CASSLDSSGTQYF. CDR3 in DNA: TGCGCCAGCAGCTTGGACTCCTCGGGGACCCAGTACTTC.

This clone has just a few counts. The chain links TRBV3-1 (or the pseudogene TRBV3-2) to TRBJ1-1; unclear D gene. Germline CDR1 reads LGHDT; CDR2 reads YNNKEL (reference sequence). V was shortened by 0 bases and J by 4 bases, with 6 bases between the two germline ends. The CDR3 is 13 residues long. CDR3 protein: CASSQDGSTEAFF. The CDR3 DNA follows: TGTGCCAGCAGCCAAGATGGGAGCACTGAAGCTTTCTTT.

This chain uses TRBV5-1 with TRBJ2-1; 14 bases map to TRBD2. V was clipped by 3 bases and J by 8 bases; unmatched bases: 4. The germline V gene has CDR1 SGHRS and CDR2 YFSETQ. The CDR3 is 15 amino acids. The CDR3 DNA reads TGCGCCAGCAGCTCCGGACTAGCGGGGGGCGATGAGCAGTTCTTC. It encodes CASSSGLAGGDEQFF.

In this sample, this clone turned up once. Sequence at one end of the junction differs from germline and may be a read error. The rearrangement uses TRBV11-2 and TRBJ1-5, with 10 bases fitting TRBD1. The germline CDR1 and CDR2 sequences are SGHAT and FQNNGV. This CDR3 comprises 14 residues. The chain's CDR3 is CASSPTGGKQPQHF. As DNA, the CDR3 is TGTGCCAGCAGTCCGACAGGGGGCAAGCAGCCCCAGCATTTT.

CDR3 protein: CASSPLLEGYGYTF. In DNA, the CDR3 is TGCGCCAGCAGCCCCCTACTCGAGGGCTATGGCTACACCTTC. The J gene is TRBJ1-2, the V gene TRBV5-1; unclear D gene. The CDR3 contains 14 residues. Germline V gene lookup returns CDR1 SGHRS and CDR2 YFSETQ. Trimming took off 4 bases at V and 4 bases at J, with 14 bases between the two ends.

V usage is TRBV5-1 and J usage is TRBJ1-3; TRBD1 matches at 9 bases. The germline V gene has CDR1 SGHRS and CDR2 YFSETQ. Unmatched junction bases numbered 5, after V lost 3 bases and J lost 1 base. CDR3 length equals 16 residues. The chain's CDR3 is CASSSTGTGSGNTIYF. The CDR3 DNA sequence: TGCGCCAGCAGCTCGACCGGGACAGGGTCTGGAAACACCATATATTTT.

The V gene is TRBV5-1, the J gene TRBJ2-3; D possibly corresponds to TRBD1 (5 bases). The V end lost 3 bases, the J end lost 0 bases, and 11 bases lay between the germline ends. This CDR3 is built from 15 residues. Germline values: CDR1 SGHRS, CDR2 YFSETQ. In nucleotides, the CDR3 is TGCGCCAGCAGCTGGGGCCAATCTAGCACAGATACGCAGTATTTT. Translated: CASSWGQSSTDTQYF. Supplemented by reference TRBV5-1 and TRBJ2-3, the full variable domain reads KAGVTQTPRYLIKTRGQQVTLSCSPISGHRSVSWYQQTPGQGLQFLFEYFSETQRNKGNFPGRFSGRQFSNSRSEMNVSTLELGDSALYLCASSWGQSSTDTQYFGPGTRLTVL.

The gene calls are TRBV3-1 (or the pseudogene TRBV3-2) and TRBJ2-2, with 7 bases lining up with TRBD1. J was trimmed by 1 base and V by 0 bases; bases with no gene match: 2. Germline values: CDR1 LGHDT, CDR2 YNNKEL (reference sequence). The length of the CDR3 is 16 residues. CDR3 nucleotides: TGTGCCAGCAGCCAAGAAGGGGGCTGGAACACCGGGGAGCTGTTTTTT. Amino acids: CASSQEGGWNTGELFF.

The chain has TRBV5-1 and TRBJ2-7, with TRBD1 matching 11 bases. The CDR3 sequence is 14 residues long. Germline V gives CDR1 SGHRS, CDR2 YFSETQ. V lost 5 bases to trimming and J lost 4 bases; unmatched junction nucleotides: 5. The CDR3 is CASRPGTGGYEQYF. CDR3 DNA sequence: TGCGCCAGCAGACCCGGGACAGGGGGTTACGAGCAGTACTTC.

The chain uses TRBV27 and TRBJ2-3; weak D call: TRBD1 (6 bases). Germline CDR1 is MNHEY and CDR2 is SMNVEV (reference sequence). Deletions cut 6 bases from V and 1 base from J, with 20 bases between. The CDR3 spans 17 residues. CDR3 sequence reads: CASRDYRASTGTDTQYF. DNA for the CDR3: TGTGCCAGCAGAGATTACAGGGCCTCTACCGGCACAGATACGCAGTATTTT.

This clone was observed once. The CDR3 protein is CASRQGSTTIYF. CDR3 coding DNA: TGTGCCAGTCGACAGGGTAGCACCACCATATATTTT. V is TRBV19 and J is TRBJ1-3, with TRBD1 matching 7 bases. There are 12 residues in the CDR3. Per the germline V gene, CDR1 is LNHDA and CDR2 is SQIVND (reference sequence). V shed 8 bases and J 9 bases; nucleotides not matched to a gene: 7.

This chain's CDR3 is CASSLIGRGGGYTF. For the CDR3, the DNA is TGTGCCAGCAGCTTAATTGGTCGGGGAGGAGGCTACACCTTC. This chain uses TRBV7-2 with TRBJ1-2; D unresolved. CDR1 SGHTA and CDR2 FQGNSA come from the germline V gene. Trimming left V 2 bases short and J 8 bases short, with 15 bases between. CDR3 size: 14 residues.

The chain is built from TRBV19 and TRBJ1-4; possibly TRBD1 for D (6 bases). CDR3 length equals 16 residues. CDR1 LNHDA and CDR2 SQIVND come from the germline V gene (reference sequence). V lost 1 base, J lost 8 bases, and 17 bases lay in between. The CDR3 sequence: CASSIVIGQQGEKLFF. DNA for the CDR3: TGTGCCAGTAGTATAGTGATCGGACAGCAAGGCGAAAAACTGTTTTTT. The whole variable domain, remainder taken from reference TRBV19 and TRBJ1-4, is DGGITQSPKYLFRKEGQNVTLSCEQNLNHDAMYWYRQDPGQGLRLIYYSQIVNDFQKGDIAEGYSVSREKKESFPLTVTSAQKNPTAFYLCASSIVIGQQGEKLFFGSGTQLSVL.